Listed here is a single TCR beta chain. Its antigen is currently unknown. TCRdb re-called the 5' RACE reads through MiXCR, storing one row per CDR3 protein. The sample carries hundreds of thousands of distinct CDR3 sequences, 11% recorded once. The entry originates in a study of T cells after yellow fever vaccination. As for the study in general: Fractions containing few cells were prepared with SMART-Seq v4 Ultra Low Input. Overall study findings and caveats: The study re-detected most primary-vaccination clones after the booster (96% CD4, 88% CD8).

The sample in question was PBMCs, obtained on the day of the first yellow fever vaccination. The clonotype comes from a man aged 18 to 35 who received the YFV17D yellow fever vaccine.

The CDR3 DNA reads TGCGCCAGCAGCCAAAACGGGGAGGCGGGAGATACGCAGTATTTT. Its translation: CASSQNGEAGDTQYF. V usage is TRBV4-3 and J usage is TRBJ2-3; D possibly corresponds to TRBD2 (6 bases). CDR3 length: 15 amino acids. Germline CDR1 is LGHNA and CDR2 is YSLEER. V was cut by 2 bases and J by 5 bases, with 14 bases left in between.